The 19 T cell receptor beta chains listed next were all sequenced from one sample in a study of blood T cell repertoires in COVID-19. Measured with immunoSEQ multiplex PCR; TCRdb has only the in-frame clones, and not every one. This sample has 250,000 to 300,000 clones, with around 80% found just once. What was sequenced was PBMCs or T cells enriched from blood (not recorded which). All receptors come from a middle-aged man who had been exposed to COVID-19.

This clone appeared a single time. The genes are TRBV6-2 or TRBV6-3 and TRBJ1-3, with D perhaps matching TRBD1 (6 bases). From germline, CDR1 is MNHEY and CDR2 SVGEGT. The CDR3 has 15 amino acids. V was clipped by 5 bases and J by 0 bases, with 11 bases between them. For the CDR3, the DNA is TGTGCCAGCAGTCCCGGACAGAGCTCTGGAAACACCATATATTTT. Translation: CASSPGQSSGNTIYF.

The V and J genes are TRBV19 and TRBJ2-5; TRBD1 matches 10 bases. The CDR3 covers 14 residues. J was trimmed by 5 bases and V by 9 bases; bases with no gene match: 9. Germline lookup yields CDR1 LNHDA and CDR2 SQIVND (reference sequence). CDR3 DNA sequence: TGTGCCAGCGCGACAGGGGGCGGCTCGGAGACCCAGTACTTC. It specifies CASATGGGSETQYF.

V and J are TRBV11-2 and TRBJ2-1; tentatively, D is TRBD2 (5 bases). CDR1 SGHAT and CDR2 FQNNGV come from the germline V gene. The CDR3 contains 13 residues. V lost 8 bases to trimming and J lost 8 bases, with 16 bases between them. CDR3 sequence reads: CASRRREVDEQFF. The CDR3, as DNA: TGTGCCAGCCGGAGGCGAGAGGTTGATGAGCAGTTCTTC.

This clone was seen only a few times. The chain employs TRBV6-1 and TRBJ1-2, with D hard to call. CDR3 length equals 17 residues. V shed 1 base and J shed 0 bases, with 15 bases lying between them. CDR1 and CDR2 (germline): MNHNS, SASEGT. Here the CDR3 DNA reads TGTGCCAGCAGTGAAGATAACAGCCACCTTCCTAACTATGGCTACACCTTC. Protein: CASSEDNSHLPNYGYTF.

This rearrangement joins TRBV5-1 to TRBJ2-5; 7 bases line up with TRBD1. V lost 4 bases and J lost 1; bases outside the gene matches: 10. Germline-derived CDR1 and CDR2 are SGHRS and YFSETQ. The CDR3 has 16 residues. CDR3 residues: CASSLQPTGAQETQYF. CDR3 DNA sequence: TGCGCCAGCAGCCTTCAACCTACAGGGGCCCAAGAGACCCAGTACTTC.

This chain connects TRBV3-1 (or the pseudogene TRBV3-2) to TRBJ2-2, with TRBD2 matching 8 bases. This CDR3 has 16 amino acids. Germline CDR1 is LGHDT and CDR2 is YNNKEL (reference sequence). The J segment lost 1 base and the V segment lost 4 bases, leaving 5 bases of the junction unmatched. DNA for the CDR3: TGTGCCAGCAGCCTCCTGACTAGCGTGAACACCGGGGAGCTGTTTTTT. It translates to CASSLLTSVNTGELFF.

The chain has TRBV5-4 and TRBJ2-5; possibly TRBD2 for D (6 bases). Germline-derived CDR1 and CDR2 are SGHNT and YYREEE (reference sequence). This CDR3 has 15 residues. Trimming removed 0 bases at V and 5 bases at J, with 14 bases between. Here the CDR3 reads CASSLGTGRTETQYF. The DNA of the CDR3 is TGTGCCAGCAGCTTGGGAACCGGGAGAACGGAGACCCAGTACTTC.

The chain combines TRBV11-2 with TRBJ1-6; 9 nucleotides align to TRBD1. Germline loops: CDR1 SGHAT, CDR2 FQNNGV. CDR3 length: 17 residues. V dropped 5 bases and J dropped 7; count of bases not matched to a gene: 12. CDR3 DNA sequence: TGTGCCAGCAGCCAGACCGGGACAGGGAGTCGGAATTCACCCCTCCACTTT. This gives the protein CASSQTGTGSRNSPLHF.

The table lists this clone with a few counts. The chain carries TRBV19 and TRBJ2-7; TRBD2 matches at 8 bases. Looked up from germline, CDR1 is LNHDA and CDR2 is SQIVND (reference sequence). V lost 3 bases to trimming and J lost 6 bases; unmatched junction nucleotides: 10. The CDR3 length is 15 residues. The CDR3 spells CASSIRLAGNFEQYF. The CDR3 bases are TGTGCCAGTAGTATTCGGCTAGCGGGTAACTTCGAGCAGTACTTC.

The sample holds a few counts of this clone. This chain joins TRBV7-8 and TRBJ2-1, with 9 bases identical to TRBD1. CDR1 SGHVS and CDR2 FQNEAQ come from the germline V gene. The CDR3 spans 14 residues. After removal of 3 bases from V and 5 bases from J, the junction contained 2 bases not matched to a gene. The DNA for the CDR3 is TGTGCCAGCAGCTTTGGGACAGGGCACAATGAGCAGTTCTTC. The encoded protein is CASSFGTGHNEQFF.

This clone showed up just once. CDR3 loop: CASSLGQGPEKLFF. The CDR3 region has the DNA TGCGCCAGCAGCCTAGGACAGGGACCTGAAAAACTGTTTTTT. The chain has TRBV5-1 and TRBJ1-4; 8 nucleotides agree with TRBD1. The V gene end was trimmed by 4 bases and the J gene end by 7 bases; junction bases not matched to a gene: 6. The germline V gene has CDR1 SGHRS and CDR2 YFSETQ. This CDR3 comprises 14 residues.

The chain recombines TRBV29-1 with TRBJ2-5, with D possibly being TRBD1 (5 bases). V shed 3 bases and J shed 1 base, with 9 bases lying between them. Per germline, CDR1 SQVTM and CDR2 ANQGSEA. The CDR3 has 13 residues. CDR3 nucleotides: TGCAGCGTTGACTTGGGGCCCCAAGAGACCCAGTACTTC. It codes for CSVDLGPQETQYF.

This chain uses TRBV29-1 with TRBJ1-5, with no clear D. V was clipped by 4 bases and J by 10 bases, with 17 bases between them. Germline lookup yields CDR1 SQVTM and CDR2 ANQGSEA. This CDR3 has 13 amino acids. DNA for the CDR3: TGCAGCGTTGCCTCGGGTAAGGTGGAACCCCAGCATTTT. Its translation is CSVASGKVEPQHF.

The chain combines TRBV19 with TRBJ1-4, with D unresolved. The CDR3 covers 15 residues. Between the trimmed V and J ends, which lost 5 bases and 5 bases, there was a span of 15 bases. Germline lookup yields CDR1 LNHDA and CDR2 SQIVND (reference sequence). In DNA, the CDR3 is TGTGCCAGTAGTTTTTCCCGAGAGCCCAATGAAAAACTGTTTTTT. This translates into CASSFSREPNEKLFF.

The genes are TRBV11-2 and TRBJ2-3; 8 bases match TRBD2. V lost 3 bases and J lost 9; bases outside the gene matches: 5. CDR1 and CDR2 (germline): SGHAT, FQNNGV. This CDR3 has 13 residues. CDR3 nucleotide sequence: TGTGCCAGCAGCTTCGCACCGGGAGGGACGCAGTATTTT. Protein sequence: CASSFAPGGTQYF.

The V call is TRBV11-2, the J call TRBJ1-2; D uncertain. Trimming took 5 bases from V and 4 from J, leaving 5 bases between them. Germline V gene data show CDR1 as SGHAT and CDR2 as FQNNGV. This CDR3 contains 11 residues. CDR3 region: CASSPGYGYTF. In DNA, the CDR3 is TGTGCCAGCAGCCCCGGCTATGGCTACACCTTC.

This clone was counted a few times. This chain connects TRBV12-3 or TRBV12-4 to TRBJ1-1; 8 bases agree with TRBD1. The CDR3 has 13 amino acids. The ends lost 6 bases at V and 9 bases at J; junction bases unmatched: 9. The CDR3 sequence is CASRGQVELKAFF. CDR3 sequence (DNA): TGTGCCAGCAGGGGACAGGTGGAGTTGAAAGCTTTCTTT.

The chain employs TRBV19 and TRBJ1-1; the D gene is possibly TRBD1 (5 bases). Deletions cut 5 bases from V and 8 bases from J, with 9 bases between. The CDR3 loop spans 11 amino acids. CDR1 and CDR2 (germline): LNHDA, SQIVND (reference sequence). CDR3 DNA sequence: TGTGCCAGTAGTGGGCGGGGGGAAGCTTTCTTT. Residues: CASSGRGEAFF.

This sequence joins TRBV2 and TRBJ1-1; D perhaps matches TRBD1 (5 bases). Trimming took off 4 bases at V and 1 base at J, with 10 bases between the two ends. Germline V gene data show CDR1 as SNHLY and CDR2 as FYNNEI. The CDR3 loop spans 14 amino acids. In DNA, the CDR3 is TGTGCCAGCAGTGTGGGGGGTAAGAACACTGAAGCTTTCTTT. It translates to CASSVGGKNTEAFF.